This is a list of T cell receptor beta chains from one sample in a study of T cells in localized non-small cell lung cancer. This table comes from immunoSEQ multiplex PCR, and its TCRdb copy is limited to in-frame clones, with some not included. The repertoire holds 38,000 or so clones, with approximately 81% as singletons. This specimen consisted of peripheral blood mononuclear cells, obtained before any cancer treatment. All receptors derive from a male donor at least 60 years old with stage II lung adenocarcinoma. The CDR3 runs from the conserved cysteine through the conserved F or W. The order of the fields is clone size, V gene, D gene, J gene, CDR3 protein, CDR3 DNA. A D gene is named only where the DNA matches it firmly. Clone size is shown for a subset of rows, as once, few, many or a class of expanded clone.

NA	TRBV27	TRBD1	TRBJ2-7	CASGRQGNYEQYF	TGTGCCAGTGGGAGACAGGGAAACTACGAGCAGTACTTC
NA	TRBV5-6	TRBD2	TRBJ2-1	CASSSASTSESYNEQFF	TGTGCCAGCAGCTCCGCGTCGACTAGCGAGTCCTACAATGAGCAGTTCTTC
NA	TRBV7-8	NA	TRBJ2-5	CASSTGTGQETQYF	TGTGCCAGCAGCACCGGGACGGGTCAAGAGACCCAGTACTTC
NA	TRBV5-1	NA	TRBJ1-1	CASSLNRLAEAFF	TGCGCCAGCAGCTTGAATAGGCTGGCTGAAGCTTTCTTT
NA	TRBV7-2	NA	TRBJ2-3	CASSVLDTQYF	TGTGCCAGCAGCGTGTTGGATACGCAGTATTTT
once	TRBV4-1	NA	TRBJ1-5	CASSQTELSGTRYSNQPQHF	TGCGCCAGCAGCCAAACAGAACTATCCGGGACCCGGTATAGCAATCAGCCCCAGCATTTT
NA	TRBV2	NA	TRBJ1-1	CASSRGVNTEAFF	TGTGCCAGCAGCCGAGGGGTGAACACTGAAGCTTTCTTT
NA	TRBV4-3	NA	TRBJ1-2	CASSQDRGRTVGYTF	TGCGCCAGCAGCCAAGACCGAGGCAGGACGGTTGGCTACACCTTC
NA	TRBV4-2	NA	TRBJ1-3	CASSQDPGNTIYF	TGTGCCAGCAGCCAAGACCCTGGAAACACCATATATTTT
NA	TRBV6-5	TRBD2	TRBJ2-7	CASTPFGLAGGAQYF	TGTGCCAGCACCCCCTTCGGATTAGCGGGAGGGGCGCAGTACTTC
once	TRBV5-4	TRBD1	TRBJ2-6	CASTSGTDSSGANVLTF	TGTGCCAGCACCTCCGGGACAGACTCTTCTGGGGCCAACGTCCTGACTTTC
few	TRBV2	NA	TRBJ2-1	CASSEYGGGSNEQFF	TGTGCCAGCAGTGAGTACGGGGGAGGTTCGAATGAGCAGTTCTTC
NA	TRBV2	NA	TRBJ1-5	CASSKDQLAEPQHF	TGTGCCAGCAGTAAGGACCAGCTAGCAGAGCCCCAGCATTTT
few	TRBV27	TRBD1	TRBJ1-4	CASSTTGGVEKLFF	TGTGCCAGCAGTACCACAGGGGGCGTCGAAAAACTGTTTTTT
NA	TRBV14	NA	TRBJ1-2	CTSSQEANYGYTF	TGTACCAGCAGCCAAGAGGCTAACTATGGCTACACCTTC
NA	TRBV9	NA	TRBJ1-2	CASSVGAGQDGYTF	TGTGCCAGCAGCGTAGGGGCAGGGCAGGATGGCTACACCTTC
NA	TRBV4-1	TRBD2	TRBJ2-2	CASSQRSGTSGTNTGELFF	TGCGCCAGCAGCCAAAGGTCCGGGACTAGCGGGACCAACACCGGGGAGCTGTTTTTT
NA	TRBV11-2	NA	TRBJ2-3	CASSYLSGQGTDTQYF	TGTGCCAGCAGTTACTTATCGGGACAAGGCACAGATACGCAGTATTTT
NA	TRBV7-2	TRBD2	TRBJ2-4	CASSPQGAGGRNIQYF	TGTGCCAGCAGCCCACAGGGAGCGGGAGGGAGAAACATTCAGTACTTC
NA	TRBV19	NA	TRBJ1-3	CASSTRTVRSGNTIYF	TGTGCCAGTAGTACGAGGACAGTTCGCTCTGGAAACACCATATATTTT
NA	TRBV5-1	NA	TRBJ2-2	CASSFPQESSSNTGELFF	TGCGCCAGCAGCTTTCCCCAGGAGAGTTCCTCGAACACCGGGGAGCTGTTTTTT
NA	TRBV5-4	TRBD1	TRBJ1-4	CASRTQGRTNEKLFF	TGTGCCAGCAGAACACAGGGGAGGACTAATGAAAAACTGTTTTTT
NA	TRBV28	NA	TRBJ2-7	CASQDPGQGAYEQYF	TGTGCCAGCCAGGACCCGGGTCAAGGAGCCTACGAGCAGTACTTC
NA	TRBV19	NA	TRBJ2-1	CASSARDNPKRFF	TGTGCCAGTAGTGCAAGGGACAACCCCAAGCGGTTCTTC
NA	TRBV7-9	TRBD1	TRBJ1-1	CASSSRDRVKAFF	TGTGCCAGCAGCTCAAGGGACAGGGTAAAAGCTTTCTTT
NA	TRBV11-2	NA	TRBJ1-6	CASSLTFLYNSPLHF	TGTGCCAGCAGCTTAACCTTTCTATATAATTCACCCCTCCACTTT
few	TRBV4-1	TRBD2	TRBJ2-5	CASSQDTSGNRETQYF	TGCGCCAGCAGCCAAGATACTAGCGGGAACCGAGAGACCCAGTACTTC
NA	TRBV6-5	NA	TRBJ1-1	CASSYRAGGTEAFF	TGTGCCAGCAGTTACAGGGCGGGGGGCACTGAAGCTTTCTTT
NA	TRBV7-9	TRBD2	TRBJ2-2	CASSLAGGVTGELFF	TGTGCCAGCAGCTTAGCGGGAGGGGTCACCGGGGAGCTGTTTTTT
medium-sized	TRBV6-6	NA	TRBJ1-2	CASSQGPLYGYTF	TGTGCCAGCAGTCAGGGGCCACTCTATGGCTACACCTTC
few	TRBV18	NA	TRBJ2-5	CASSPHLGETQYF	TGTGCCAGCTCGCCCCACCTCGGGGAGACCCAGTACTTC
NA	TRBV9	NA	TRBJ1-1	CASSVESGRGGTEAFF	TGTGCCAGCAGCGTAGAGTCAGGGAGGGGGGGCACTGAAGCTTTCTTT
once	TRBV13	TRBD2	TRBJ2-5	CASSFPSGTSGIETQYF	TGTGCCAGCAGCTTTCCTTCCGGGACTAGCGGGATTGAGACCCAGTACTTC
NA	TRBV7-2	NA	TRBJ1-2	CASSLVAVGGYTF	TGTGCCAGCAGTCTCGTGGCCGTAGGTGGCTACACCTTC
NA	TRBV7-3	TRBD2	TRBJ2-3	CASSQAQAGGQDTQYF	TGTGCCAGCAGCCAGGCCCAAGCGGGAGGACAAGATACGCAGTATTTT
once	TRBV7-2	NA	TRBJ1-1	CASSYYRGTEAFF	TGTGCCAGCAGCTATTACCGGGGGACTGAAGCTTTCTTT
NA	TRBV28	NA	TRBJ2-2	CASSPSPGRANTGELFF	TGTGCCAGCAGTCCCTCCCCTGGCAGGGCCAACACCGGGGAGCTGTTTTTT
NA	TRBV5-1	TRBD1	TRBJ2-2	CASRIGTGEAGELFF	TGCGCCAGCAGGATCGGGACAGGGGAGGCCGGGGAGCTGTTTTTT
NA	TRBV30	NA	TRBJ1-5	CAWSVPGFNQPQHF	TGTGCCTGGAGTGTACCGGGGTTCAATCAGCCCCAGCATTTT
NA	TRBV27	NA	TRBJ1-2	CASGFTRYYGYTF	TGTGCCAGCGGATTTACACGTTACTATGGCTACACCTTC
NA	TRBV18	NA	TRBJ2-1	CASSPTPLSYNEQFF	TGTGCCAGCTCACCAACGCCACTTTCCTACAATGAGCAGTTCTTC
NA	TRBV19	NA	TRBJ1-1	CASSIKGRLNTEAFF	TGTGCCAGTAGTATAAAGGGTCGGTTGAACACTGAAGCTTTCTTT
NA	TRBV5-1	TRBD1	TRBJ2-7	CASSLGTGGFAEQYF	TGCGCCAGCAGCTTGGGGACAGGGGGCTTCGCCGAGCAGTACTTC
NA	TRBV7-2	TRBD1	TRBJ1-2	CASSLRQGEYGYTF	TGTGCCAGCAGCTTAAGACAGGGAGAATATGGCTACACCTTC
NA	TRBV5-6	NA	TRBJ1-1	CASSLTANTEAFF	TGTGCCAGCAGTTTGACAGCGAACACTGAAGCTTTCTTT
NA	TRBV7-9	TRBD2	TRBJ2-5	CASSHGTSGSEETQYF	TGTGCCAGCAGCCACGGGACTAGCGGGAGTGAGGAGACCCAGTACTTC
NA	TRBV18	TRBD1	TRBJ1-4	CASSLTSPTTGEGEKLFF	TGTGCCAGCTCACTCACCTCGCCCACGACAGGGGAAGGTGAAAAACTGTTTTTT
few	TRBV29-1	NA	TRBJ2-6	CSVEDPDSGANVLTF	TGCAGCGTTGAAGATCCCGACTCTGGGGCCAACGTCCTGACTTTC
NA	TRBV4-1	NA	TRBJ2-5	CASSATVPSYQETQYF	TGCGCCAGCAGCGCGACTGTCCCTTCGTACCAAGAGACCCAGTACTTC
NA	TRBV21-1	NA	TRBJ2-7	CASSSGGCEQYF	TGTGCCAGCTCCTCCGGCGGGTGCGAGCAGTACTTC
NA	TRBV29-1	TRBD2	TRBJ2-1	CSVGAGESYEQFF	TGCAGCGTTGGGGCGGGAGAAAGTTATGAGCAGTTCTTC
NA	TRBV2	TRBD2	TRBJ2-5	CASKSGRIETQYF	TGTGCCAGCAAAAGCGGGAGAATAGAGACCCAGTACTTC
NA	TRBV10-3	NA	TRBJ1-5	CAISESAGNQPQHF	TGTGCCATCAGTGAGTCTGCGGGAAATCAGCCCCAGCATTTT
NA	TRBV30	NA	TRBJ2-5	CAWGWTVQETQYF	TGTGCCTGGGGATGGACGGTCCAAGAGACCCAGTACTTC
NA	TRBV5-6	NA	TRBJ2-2	CASSPGLGQVITGELFF	TGTGCCAGCAGCCCGGGACTTGGACAGGTCATCACCGGGGAGCTGTTTTTT
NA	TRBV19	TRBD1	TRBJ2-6	CASSKGTGPANVLTF	TGTGCCAGTAGTAAGGGGACAGGTCCCGCCAACGTCCTGACTTTC